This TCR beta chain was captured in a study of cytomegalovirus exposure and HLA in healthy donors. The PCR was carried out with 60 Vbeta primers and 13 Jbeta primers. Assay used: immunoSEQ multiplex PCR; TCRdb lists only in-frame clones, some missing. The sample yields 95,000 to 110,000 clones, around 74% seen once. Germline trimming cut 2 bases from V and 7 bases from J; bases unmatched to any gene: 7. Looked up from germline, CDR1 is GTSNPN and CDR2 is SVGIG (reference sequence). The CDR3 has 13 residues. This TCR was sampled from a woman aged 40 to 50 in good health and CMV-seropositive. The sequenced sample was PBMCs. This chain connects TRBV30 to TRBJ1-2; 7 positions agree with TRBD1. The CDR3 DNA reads TGTGCCTGGAGTCGACAGGGTGGAGGTGGCTACACCTTC. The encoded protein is CAWSRQGGGGYTF.